One T cell receptor beta chain is described in this entry. Its cognate antigen has yet to be identified. No much larger clonotype is one base removed from it; base qualities were not supplied. Healthy HIV-negative adults with no recently reported acute infections or vaccinations were included as donors. Every donor was a Caucasian adult residing in Nashville, Tennessee, USA. Magnetic negative selection was used to enrich CD4+ T cells, after which naive cells were positively selected on CD45RA and the negative fraction became the memory subset. Blood was collected by leukapheresis, and PBMCs were isolated by Ficoll-Histopaque density gradient centrifugation and then cryopreserved in liquid nitrogen vapor phase. Analytical flow cytometry was used to check the purity and quantity of each magnetically sorted T cell population. Genomic DNA was isolated from every sorted fraction and measured by UV absorbance on a Nanodrop 2000c.

The data stem from a study of shared clonotypes between healthy human individuals (dated by TCRdb to the early 2020s). For the wider study: The cohort included a few men and two women between 18 and 49 years of age. To increase sequencing depth and limit assay-specific biases, TCR repertoire library preparation and sequencing were carried out by different laboratories using diverse techniques. To estimate repertoire size and how much clonotypes are shared between individuals, the study performed deep sequencing of blood TCR repertoires from roughly five healthy adults. Between about 0.8 and 9 billion PBMCs per donor were obtained by leukapheresis. Per donor, three plates each were used for CD4 naive and CD4 memory, two for CD8 naive, and one for CD8 memory. Results the study describes overall, beyond this receptor: Sampling was restricted to blood, and TCR repertoires in tissue are likely to differ from TCR repertoires in blood. Even with the large sequencing depth, rarefaction of the sorted-subset datasets indicated that sequencing was incomplete. Pairwise subsampling indicated that sequencing depth was expected to affect the degree of clonotype sharing among donors. Because the study included only a small number of donors, the genetic and exposure-history diversity represented was limited. Higher generation probabilities were observed for clonotypes shared by all four sorted-subset donors than for non-shared clonotypes. Across several donors, about 5% of naive CD4, approximately 3.5% of naive CD8, approximately 2.5% of memory CD4, and about 0.4% of memory CD8 clonotypes were shared. Estimated clonotype richness was generally larger for naive than for memory subsets.

Taken from the germline V gene, the CDR1 and CDR2 loops are KGHSH and LQKENI. Measured from the cysteine to the phenylalanine, the CDR3 is 16 residues long. The retained sequence is limited to the CDR3, 48 bases, with the frame set at the first base. V trim: 2 bases; J trim: 3 bases; unmatched bases: 7. TCR CDR3 regions were amplified from genomic DNA by multiplex PCR using the deep immunoSEQ assay. Extracted genomic DNA from each cell subset was distributed evenly across all wells of several immunoSEQ 96-well plates, and each plate was treated as a replicate. Each replicate PCR for sorted subsets received about 200 ng genomic DNA, equal to about 30,000 T cell genomes. The purified libraries were quantified using a Qubit 3.0 fluorometer, sized with a Bioanalyzer 2100, and then quantified again using the KAPA Library Quantification kit. Every immunoSEQ 96-well plate was sequenced on a dedicated single-read 150-cycle Illumina NextSeq 550 flow cell. The authors' analysis ran thus. Because the immunoSEQ output held only junctional sequences and lacked quality scores, the filtering could not match the filtering applied to full-length reads. To assign V/J genes and CDR3, sequences were annotated using PyIR, a Python wrapper for IgBLAST v1.9, with IMGT germline references. Reads were filtered out if the reads had weak V/J assignments (E-value above 1e-6), no CDR3, stop codons, out-of-frame junctions, or ambiguous translated residues. V3J clonotypes were defined by identical inferred V gene, J gene, and CDR3 amino acid sequence. Percentage overlap between repertoires was computed as shared unique clonotypes divided by the size of the smaller repertoire. Three approaches were used to assess repertoire richness: RTK rarefaction, the Chao1 estimator, and Recon v2.1 estimates of unobserved clonotypes. Generation probabilities were computed with OLGA for all TCRbeta clonotypes obtained by the gDNA method from four donors. Drawn from immuneACCESS, this table holds only the in-frame rearrangements with V and J called that TCRdb kept. Clones are partly lost; checked studies trace under half to an unresolved V gene and leave the rest unexplained. V, J and clone size reflect that table, while D and trimming were determined from the DNA. This sample is represented by 850,000 to 1,100,000 clones; approximately 75% of them were singletons. More than 0.85% of the sample is held by the ten biggest clonotypes.

The sequence was collected from a man younger than 35 in good health. Some clones in this sample may be carry-over from other donors' samples. The receptor chain draws on TRBV18 and TRBJ2-1; the junction holds 7 bases that match TRBD2. The sequenced material came from memory CD4+ T cells from PBMCs. The cell subset or site label on this specimen signifies: CD45RA-negative fraction. The CDR3 region has the sequence CASSPYSGLNYNEQFF. The nucleotide sequence is given as TGTGCCAGCTCACCATACTCGGGACTAAACTACAATGAGCAGTTCTTC.